The TCR beta chain described here comes from a study of glioma-infiltrating T cells after dendritic cell vaccination. Turning to the study itself: Treatment, given 2003 to 2012, was autologous tumor lysate-pulsed dendritic cell vaccination.

Primers: 60 V beta forward and 13 J beta reverse. Method: immunoSEQ multiplex PCR; TCRdb's copy keeps in-frame clones and lacks some. The profile covers around 73,000 clones, with over 75% appearing a single time and roughly 2% taken by the ten largest. Germline CDR1 MNHEY, CDR2 SMNVEV (reference sequence). This CDR3 has 16 residues. Trimming cost V 5 bases and J 7 bases; bases outside gene matches: 14. This chain uses TRBV27 with TRBJ1-2; 9 nucleotides line up with TRBD1. This receptor was obtained from a human donor with glioblastoma. The material was blood, obtained before dendritic cell vaccination. The DNA of the CDR3 is TGTGCCAGCAGTCCAGGGACAGGGTCGGGGGGGGCTGGCTACACCTTC. Its protein is CASSPGTGSGGAGYTF.